The 10 T cell receptor beta chains in this list originate from one sample, sequenced in a study of Graves' ophthalmopathy and Graves' hyperthyroidism. Scientists amplified the TCR beta CDR3 regions from RNA transcripts. RT-PCR was first run with HTBI primers, then multiplex PCR in a second round. TCRdb re-called the multiplex PCR reads through MiXCR, storing one row per CDR3 protein. Here the sample spans 300,000 to 450,000 distinct CDR3 sequences, roughly a sixth being singletons. Specimen: peripheral blood. Receptor source: an adult woman with stable Graves' hyperthyroidism.

This clonotype was seen many times. The chain carries TRBV18 and TRBJ1-1, with TRBD1 matching 7 bases. Germline trimming cut 5 bases from V and 8 bases from J; bases unmatched to any gene: 8. Germline V gives CDR1 KGHSH, CDR2 LQKENI. The CDR3 is made up of 13 amino acids. CDR3 in amino acids: CASSKTGSVEAFF. CDR3 DNA sequence: TGTGCCAGCTCAAAGACAGGGTCGGTGGAAGCTTTCTTT.

The rearrangement uses TRBV12-3 or TRBV12-4 and TRBJ1-6; no clear D. The CDR3 sequence is 13 residues long. Trimming pared 4 bases from V and 6 bases from J, leaving 7 bases between. CDR3 sequence: CASSWDGNSPLHF. CDR3 DNA: TGTGCCAGCAGTTGGGATGGTAATTCACCCCTCCACTTT.

This clonotype showed up many times. The rearrangement links TRBV20-1 to TRBJ1-2; D might be TRBD1 (5 bases). Germline CDR1 reads DFQATT; CDR2 reads SNEGSKA (reference sequence). V was cut by 3 bases and J by 5 bases, with 10 bases left in between. CDR3 length equals 12 residues. The CDR3 DNA follows: TGCAGTGCTAGCCCGGGACTTTATGGCTACACCTTC. Translating gives CSASPGLYGYTF.

V and J are TRBV6-2 or TRBV6-3 and TRBJ2-7, with TRBD1 matching over 9 bases. This CDR3 comprises 13 residues. The germline V gene has CDR1 MNHEY and CDR2 SVGEGT. V lost 6 bases and J lost 5; bases outside the gene matches: 5. In DNA form, the CDR3 reads TGTGCCAGCAGAGGGACAGGGTCACACGAGCAGTACTTC. Translating gives CASRGTGSHEQYF.

This clonotype was found many times. The chain has TRBV28 and TRBJ1-5; D remains unclear. The germline V gene encodes CDR1 MDHEN and CDR2 SYDVKM. V shed 1 base and J shed 0 bases, with 19 bases lying between them. CDR3 size: 19 residues. CDR3 protein: CASSLSFGGSHYSNQPQHF. The CDR3 nucleotides are TGTGCCAGCAGTTTATCATTTGGAGGTTCACACTATAGCAATCAGCCCCAGCATTTT.

This clonotype was seen at least ten times. In DNA form, the CDR3 reads TGTGCCAGCAGCCCCAGGGATAGCAATCAGCCCCAGCATTTT. Translated: CASSPRDSNQPQHF. The rearrangement uses TRBV4-2 and TRBJ1-5; D may be TRBD1 (5 bases). CDR1 LGHNA and CDR2 YNFKEQ come from the germline V gene. The CDR3 has 14 amino acids. The V gene lost 4 bases and the J gene lost 0 bases, with 7 bases spanning the gap.

This clonotype has more than one count but fewer than ten. This chain connects TRBV6-1 to TRBJ1-1; D remains ambiguous. This CDR3 has 11 residues. Trimming removed 8 bases from V and 7 bases from J, with 11 bases in between. Germline V gene lookup returns CDR1 MNHNS and CDR2 SASEGT. DNA of the CDR3: TGTGCCAGCCGAGACGGCGGTGAAGCTTTCTTT. Amino acid sequence: CASRDGGEAFF.

The chain links TRBV12-5 to TRBJ2-2, with D perhaps TRBD1 or TRBD2 (5 bases each). The CDR3 length is 17 residues. The germline gives CDR1 LGHNT, CDR2 FRNRAP. With 0 bases removed from V and 3 bases from J, the gap between germline ends came to 14 bases. CDR3 in DNA: TGTGCTAGTGGTTTGGTAATAGGCAGGGACCACACCGGGGAGCTGTTTTTT. Protein sequence: CASGLVIGRDHTGELFF.

This clonotype was counted many times. This could be a read error, since a much larger clone is one nucleotide away. The chain employs TRBV6-2 or TRBV6-3 and TRBJ2-7, with D possibly matching TRBD2 (5 bases). CDR1 is MNHEY and CDR2 is SVGEGT in the germline V gene. The CDR3 extends over 17 amino acids. The CDR3 loop reads CANSWGVWEFENYEQYF. The CDR3 DNA reads TGTGCCAACAGTTGGGGAGTCTGGGAGTTCGAAAACTACGAGCAGTACTTC.

The chain carries TRBV25-1 and TRBJ2-5; D ambiguous. From germline, CDR1 is MGHDK and CDR2 SYGVNS. Trimming cost V 5 bases and J 2 bases, with 12 bases left between them. CDR3 length equals 14 residues. The CDR3, as DNA: TGTGCCAGCAGTTCCTGGGGTAGTCAAGAGACCCAGTACTTC. Encoded protein: CASSSWGSQETQYF.